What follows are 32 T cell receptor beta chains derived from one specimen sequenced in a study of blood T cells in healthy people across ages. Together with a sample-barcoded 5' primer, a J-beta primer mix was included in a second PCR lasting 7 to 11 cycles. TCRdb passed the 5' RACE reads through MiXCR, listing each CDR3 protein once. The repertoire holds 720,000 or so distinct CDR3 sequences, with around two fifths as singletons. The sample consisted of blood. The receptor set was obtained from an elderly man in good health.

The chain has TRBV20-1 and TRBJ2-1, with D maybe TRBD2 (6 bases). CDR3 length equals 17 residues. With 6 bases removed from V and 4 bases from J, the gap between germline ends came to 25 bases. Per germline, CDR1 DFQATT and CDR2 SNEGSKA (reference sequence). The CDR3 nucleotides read TGCAGTGCGATAGGGAGGACCCACACAATTACTTACAATGAGCAGTTCTTC. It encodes CSAIGRTHTITYNEQFF.

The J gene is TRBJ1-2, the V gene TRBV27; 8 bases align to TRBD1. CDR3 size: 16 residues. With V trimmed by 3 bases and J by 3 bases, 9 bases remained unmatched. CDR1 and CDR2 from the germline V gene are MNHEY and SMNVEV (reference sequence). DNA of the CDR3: TGTGCCAGCAGTTTTATAAGGACAGGGTTGGACTATGGCTACACCTTC. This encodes CASSFIRTGLDYGYTF.

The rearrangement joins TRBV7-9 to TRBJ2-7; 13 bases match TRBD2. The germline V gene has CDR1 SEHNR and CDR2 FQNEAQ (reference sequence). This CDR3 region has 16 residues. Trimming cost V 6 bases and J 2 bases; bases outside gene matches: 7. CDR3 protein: CASRNLGTSGTYEQYF. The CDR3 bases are TGTGCCAGCAGAAACCTCGGGACTAGCGGGACCTACGAGCAGTACTTC.

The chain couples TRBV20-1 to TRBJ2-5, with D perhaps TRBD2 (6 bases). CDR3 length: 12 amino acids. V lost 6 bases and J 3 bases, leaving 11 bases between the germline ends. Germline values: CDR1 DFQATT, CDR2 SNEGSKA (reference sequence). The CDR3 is CSAGLTEETQYF. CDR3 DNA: TGCAGTGCAGGACTAACCGAAGAGACCCAGTACTTC.

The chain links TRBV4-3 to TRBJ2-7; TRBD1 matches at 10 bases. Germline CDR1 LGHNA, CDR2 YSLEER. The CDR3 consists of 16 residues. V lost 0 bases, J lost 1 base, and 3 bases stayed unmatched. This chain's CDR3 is CASSQDRGQGSYEQYF. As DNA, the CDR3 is TGCGCCAGCAGCCAAGATCGGGGACAGGGGTCCTACGAGCAGTACTTC.

For the CDR3, the DNA is TGTGCCAGCAGCCCAACGGTAGGCTTCGGAAACATTCAGTACTTC. It yields the protein CASSPTVGFGNIQYF. The V gene is TRBV14, the J gene TRBJ2-4; no firm D call. This CDR3 is 15 amino acids long. Germline CDR1 is SGHDN and CDR2 is FVKESK. V was pared by 4 bases and J by 6 bases, with 16 bases between.

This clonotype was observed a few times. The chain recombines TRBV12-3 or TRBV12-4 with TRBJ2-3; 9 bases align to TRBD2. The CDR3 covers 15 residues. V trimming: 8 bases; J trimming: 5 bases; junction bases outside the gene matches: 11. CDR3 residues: CASQRERGAGDTQYF. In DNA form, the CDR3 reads TGTGCCAGCCAACGAGAGCGGGGGGCCGGAGATACGCAGTATTTT.

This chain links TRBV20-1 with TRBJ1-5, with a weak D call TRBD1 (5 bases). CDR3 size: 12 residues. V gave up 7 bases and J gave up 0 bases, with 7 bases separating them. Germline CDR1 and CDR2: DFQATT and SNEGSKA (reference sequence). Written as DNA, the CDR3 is TGCAGTGGGGGGTATAGCAATCAGCCCCAGCATTTT. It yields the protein CSGGYSNQPQHF.

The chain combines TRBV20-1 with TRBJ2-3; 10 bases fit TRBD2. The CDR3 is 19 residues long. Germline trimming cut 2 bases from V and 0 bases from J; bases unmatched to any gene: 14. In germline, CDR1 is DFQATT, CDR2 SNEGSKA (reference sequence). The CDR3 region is CSARSRLAGAISSTDTQYF. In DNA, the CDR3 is TGCAGTGCTAGATCGAGGCTAGCGGGGGCAATATCTAGCACAGATACGCAGTATTTT.

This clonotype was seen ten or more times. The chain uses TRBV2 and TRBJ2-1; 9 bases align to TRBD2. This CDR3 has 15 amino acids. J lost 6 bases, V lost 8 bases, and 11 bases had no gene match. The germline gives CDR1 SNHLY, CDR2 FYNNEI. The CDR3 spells CASSGTLAGPNEQFF. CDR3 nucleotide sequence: TGTGCCAGCTCGGGGACGCTAGCGGGGCCCAATGAGCAGTTCTTC.

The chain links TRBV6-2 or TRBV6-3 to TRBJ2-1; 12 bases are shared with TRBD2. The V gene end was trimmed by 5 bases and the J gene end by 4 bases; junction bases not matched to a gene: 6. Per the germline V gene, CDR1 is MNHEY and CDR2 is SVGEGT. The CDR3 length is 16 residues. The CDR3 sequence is CASSAYGTSGYNEQFF. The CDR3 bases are TGTGCCAGCAGTGCCTACGGGACTAGCGGGTACAATGAGCAGTTCTTC.

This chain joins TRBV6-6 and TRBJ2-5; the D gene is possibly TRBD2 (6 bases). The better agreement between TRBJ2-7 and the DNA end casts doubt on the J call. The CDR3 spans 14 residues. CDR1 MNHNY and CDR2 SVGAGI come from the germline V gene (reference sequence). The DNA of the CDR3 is TGTGCCAGCAGCCATGGGACTTGGATGTACGAGCAGTACTTC. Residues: CASSHGTWMYEQYF.

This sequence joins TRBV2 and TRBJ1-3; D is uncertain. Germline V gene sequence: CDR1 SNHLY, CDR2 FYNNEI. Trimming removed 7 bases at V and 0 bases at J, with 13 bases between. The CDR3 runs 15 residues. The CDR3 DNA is TGTGCCAGCACCCCAAGGAGTCTCTCTGGAAACACCATATATTTT. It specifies CASTPRSLSGNTIYF.

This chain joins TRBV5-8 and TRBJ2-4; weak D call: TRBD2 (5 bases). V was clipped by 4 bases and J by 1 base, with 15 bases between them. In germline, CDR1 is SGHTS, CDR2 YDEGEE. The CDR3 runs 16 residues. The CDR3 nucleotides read TGTGCCAGCAGCCCGGAGGACCGCGGGGCCAAAAACATTCAGTACTTC. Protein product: CASSPEDRGAKNIQYF.

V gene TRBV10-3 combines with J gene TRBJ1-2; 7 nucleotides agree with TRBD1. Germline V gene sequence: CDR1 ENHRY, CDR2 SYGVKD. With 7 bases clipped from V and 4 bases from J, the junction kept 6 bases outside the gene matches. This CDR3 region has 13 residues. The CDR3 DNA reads TGTGCCATCACCCTGGACAGGACCTATGGCTACACCTTC. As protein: CAITLDRTYGYTF.

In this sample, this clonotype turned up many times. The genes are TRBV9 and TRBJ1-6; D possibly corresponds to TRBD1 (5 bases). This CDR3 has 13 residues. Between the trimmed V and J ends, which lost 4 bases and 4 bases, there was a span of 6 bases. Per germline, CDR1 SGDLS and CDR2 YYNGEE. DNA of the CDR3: TGTGCCAGCAGCAGGGGATATAATTCACCCCTCCACTTT. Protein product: CASSRGYNSPLHF.

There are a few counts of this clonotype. CDR3 DNA sequence: TGCAGTGCCCCGGGGGCGAGAAGCTCCTACGAGCAGTACTTC. It is translated as CSAPGARSSYEQYF. The chain carries TRBV20-1 and TRBJ2-7, with D perhaps assigned TRBD1 or TRBD2 (6 bases each). This CDR3 spans 14 amino acids. Germline CDR1 reads DFQATT; CDR2 reads SNEGSKA (reference sequence). Trimming took off 6 bases at V and 0 bases at J, with 15 bases between the two ends.

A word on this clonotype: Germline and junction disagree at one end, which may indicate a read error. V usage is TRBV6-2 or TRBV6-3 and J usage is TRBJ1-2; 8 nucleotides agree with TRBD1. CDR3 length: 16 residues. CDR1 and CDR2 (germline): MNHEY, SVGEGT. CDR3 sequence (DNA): TGTGCCAGCAGTTACCCGGGACAGGACATTAACTATGGCAACACCTTC. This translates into CASSYPGQDINYGNTF.

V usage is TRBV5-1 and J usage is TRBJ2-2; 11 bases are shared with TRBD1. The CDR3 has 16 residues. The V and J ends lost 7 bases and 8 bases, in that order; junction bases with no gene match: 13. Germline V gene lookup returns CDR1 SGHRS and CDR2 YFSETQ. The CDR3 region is CASRGQGALLEGELFF. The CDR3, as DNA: TGCGCCAGCCGCGGACAGGGGGCTCTCCTGGAAGGGGAGCTGTTTTTT.

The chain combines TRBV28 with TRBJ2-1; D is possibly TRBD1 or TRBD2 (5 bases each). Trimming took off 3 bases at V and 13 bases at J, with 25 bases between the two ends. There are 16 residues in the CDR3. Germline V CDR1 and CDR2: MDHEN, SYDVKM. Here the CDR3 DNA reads TGTGCCAGCAGTTTTCCACGAGGGACCACAAGGGAGACCCAGTTCTTC. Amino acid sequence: CASSFPRGTTRETQFF.

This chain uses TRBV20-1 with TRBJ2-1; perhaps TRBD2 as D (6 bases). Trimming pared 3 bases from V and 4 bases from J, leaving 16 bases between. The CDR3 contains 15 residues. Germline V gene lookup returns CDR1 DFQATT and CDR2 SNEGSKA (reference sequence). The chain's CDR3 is CSARGGTEGYNEQFF. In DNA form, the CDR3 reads TGCAGTGCTAGGGGCGGGACGGAGGGATACAATGAGCAGTTCTTC.

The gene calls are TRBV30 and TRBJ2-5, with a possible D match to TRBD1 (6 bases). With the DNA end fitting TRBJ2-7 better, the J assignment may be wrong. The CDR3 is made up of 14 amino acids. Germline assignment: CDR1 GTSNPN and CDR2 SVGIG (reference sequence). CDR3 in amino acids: CAGRVDSGTSEQYF. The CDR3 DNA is TGTGCCGGGCGGGTGGACAGTGGGACCTCCGAGCAGTACTTC.

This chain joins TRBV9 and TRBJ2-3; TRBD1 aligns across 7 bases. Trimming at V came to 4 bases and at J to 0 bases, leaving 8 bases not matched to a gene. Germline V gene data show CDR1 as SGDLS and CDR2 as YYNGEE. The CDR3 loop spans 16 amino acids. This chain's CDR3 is CASSRIPGQSTDTQYF. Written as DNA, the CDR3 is TGTGCCAGCAGCCGCATTCCGGGACAGAGCACAGATACGCAGTATTTT.

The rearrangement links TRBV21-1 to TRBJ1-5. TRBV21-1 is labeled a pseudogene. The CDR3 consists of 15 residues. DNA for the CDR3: TGTGCCAGCTCGTACGGGCAGAAGAGCAATCAGCCCCAGCATTTT. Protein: CASSYGQKSNQPQHF.

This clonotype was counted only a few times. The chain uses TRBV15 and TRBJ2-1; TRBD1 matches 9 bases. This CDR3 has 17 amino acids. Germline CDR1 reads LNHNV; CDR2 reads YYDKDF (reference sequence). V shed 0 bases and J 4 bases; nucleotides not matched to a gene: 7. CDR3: CATSRDGGTGSYNEQFF. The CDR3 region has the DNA TGTGCCACCAGCAGAGATGGGGGGACAGGGAGTTACAATGAGCAGTTCTTC.

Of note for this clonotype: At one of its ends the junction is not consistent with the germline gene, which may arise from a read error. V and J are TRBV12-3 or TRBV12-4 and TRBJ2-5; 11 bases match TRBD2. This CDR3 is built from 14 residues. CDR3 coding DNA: TGTGCCGGCAGCTACCTAGCGGGGGGATCGACCCAGTACTTC. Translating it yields CAGSYLAGGSTQYF.

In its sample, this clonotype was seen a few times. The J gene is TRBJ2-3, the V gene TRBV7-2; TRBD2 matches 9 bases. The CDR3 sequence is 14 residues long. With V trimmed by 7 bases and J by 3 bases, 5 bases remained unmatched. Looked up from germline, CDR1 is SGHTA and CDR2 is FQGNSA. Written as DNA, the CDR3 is TGTGCCAGCAAGCGCGGGGGGGTGACAGATACGCAGTATTTT. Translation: CASKRGGVTDTQYF.

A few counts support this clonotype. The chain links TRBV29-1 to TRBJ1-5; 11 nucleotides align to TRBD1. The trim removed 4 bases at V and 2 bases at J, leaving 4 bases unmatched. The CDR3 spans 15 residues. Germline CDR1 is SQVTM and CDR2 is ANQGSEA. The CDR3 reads CSVGTGGEGNQPQHF. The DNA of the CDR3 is TGCAGCGTTGGGACAGGGGGCGAGGGCAATCAGCCCCAGCATTTT. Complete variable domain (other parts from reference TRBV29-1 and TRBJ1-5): SAVISQKPSRDICQRGTSLTIQCQVDSQVTMMFWYRQQPGQSLTLIATANQGSEATYESGFVIDKFPISRPNLTFSTLTVSNMSPEDSSIYLCSVGTGGEGNQPQHFGDGTRLSIL.

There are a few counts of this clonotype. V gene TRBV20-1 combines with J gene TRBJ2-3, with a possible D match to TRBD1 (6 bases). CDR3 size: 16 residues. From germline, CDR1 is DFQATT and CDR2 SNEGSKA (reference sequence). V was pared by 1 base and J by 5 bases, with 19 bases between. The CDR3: CSARVLLQRGGDTQYF. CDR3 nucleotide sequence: TGCAGTGCTAGAGTACTGCTTCAGCGAGGGGGAGATACGCAGTATTTT.

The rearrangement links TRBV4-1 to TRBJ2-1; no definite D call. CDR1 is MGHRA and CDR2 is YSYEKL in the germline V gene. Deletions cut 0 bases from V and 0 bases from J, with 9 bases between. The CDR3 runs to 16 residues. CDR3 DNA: TGCGCCAGCAGCCAAGAAAACTCGAACTCCTACAATGAGCAGTTCTTC. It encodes CASSQENSNSYNEQFF.

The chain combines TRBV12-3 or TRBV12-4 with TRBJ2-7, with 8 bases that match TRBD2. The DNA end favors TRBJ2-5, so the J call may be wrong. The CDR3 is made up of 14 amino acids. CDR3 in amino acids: CASSTRSGGETQYF. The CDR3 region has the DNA TGTGCCAGCAGTACCCGGAGCGGGGGAGAGACCCAGTACTTC.

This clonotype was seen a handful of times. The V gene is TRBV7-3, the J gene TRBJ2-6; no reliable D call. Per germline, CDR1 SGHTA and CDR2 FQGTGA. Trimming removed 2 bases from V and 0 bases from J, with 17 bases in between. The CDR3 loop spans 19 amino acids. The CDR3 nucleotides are TGTGCCAGCAGCTTAGATTCTACACGGGCCTACTCTGGGGCCAACGTCCTGACTTTC. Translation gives CASSLDSTRAYSGANVLTF. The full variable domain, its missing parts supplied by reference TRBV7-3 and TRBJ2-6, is GAGVSQTPSNKVTEKGKYVELRCDPISGHTALYWYRQSLGQGPEFLIYFQGTGAADDSGLPNDRFFAVRPEGSVSTLKIQRTERGDSAVYLCASSLDSTRAYSGANVLTFGAGSRLTVL.